This T cell receptor beta chain was captured by sequencing in a study of OX40 agonist ivuxolimab in advanced cancers. Study in general: The patients received agonistic anti-OX40 (CD134) antibody ivuxolimab. Cohort: 80% to 90% men, mean age about 60, aged roughly 23 to 79.

Germline V gives CDR1 SGHRS, CDR2 YFSETQ. The V segment lost 4 bases and the J segment 5 bases; nucleotides outside the gene matches: 17. The CDR3 runs to 19 residues. To note about this clone: The antigen remains undetermined.

Method: immunoSEQ multiplex PCR; TCRdb's copy keeps in-frame clones and lacks some. The profile covers about 70,000 clones, with approximately 90% appearing a single time and approximately 2.8% taken by the ten largest. Study findings and constraints: CD8+ T cells (on average) carried more expanded clones than CD4+ T cells.

V and J are TRBV5-1 and TRBJ2-3; 12 bases are shared with TRBD2. Here the sequenced sample was CD4+ or CD8+ T cells sorted from blood, taken in a trial of the OX40 agonist ivuxolimab. This TCR came from an adult with an advanced solid tumor such as melanoma, head and neck, liver or kidney cancer. The CDR3 sequence: CASSRSGAGLAGREDTQYF. Written as DNA, the CDR3 is TGCGCCAGCAGCCGAAGCGGAGCAGGACTAGCGGGGCGGGAAGATACGCAGTATTTT.